This TCR beta chain stems from a study of blood T cell repertoires in COVID-19. This clone was recorded only once. Sequencing was performed with immunoSEQ multiplex PCR; in TCRdb, only in-frame clones are kept and a portion is missing. The sample includes fewer than 150,000 clones, 70% to 90% of them seen just once. This sequence originates from a man aged 40-50 years with acute or convalescent COVID-19. Sequencing was carried out using peripheral blood.

The CDR3, as DNA: TGTGCCTTTCAGACAGTCGAAGCTTTCTTT. Translation gives CAFQTVEAFF. The chain combines TRBV30 with TRBJ1-1; TRBD1 might be the D (5 bases). The CDR3 contains 10 residues. V gave up 7 bases and J gave up 8 bases, with 11 bases separating them. CDR1 and CDR2 (germline): GTSNPN, SVGIG (reference sequence). The complete variable domain, with remaining parts taken from reference TRBV30 and TRBJ1-1, reads SQTIHQWPATLVQPVGSPLSLECTVEGTSNPNLYWYRQAAGRGLQLLFYSVGIGQISSEVPQNLSASRPQDRQFILSSKKLLLSDSGFYLCAFQTVEAFFGQGTRLTVV.